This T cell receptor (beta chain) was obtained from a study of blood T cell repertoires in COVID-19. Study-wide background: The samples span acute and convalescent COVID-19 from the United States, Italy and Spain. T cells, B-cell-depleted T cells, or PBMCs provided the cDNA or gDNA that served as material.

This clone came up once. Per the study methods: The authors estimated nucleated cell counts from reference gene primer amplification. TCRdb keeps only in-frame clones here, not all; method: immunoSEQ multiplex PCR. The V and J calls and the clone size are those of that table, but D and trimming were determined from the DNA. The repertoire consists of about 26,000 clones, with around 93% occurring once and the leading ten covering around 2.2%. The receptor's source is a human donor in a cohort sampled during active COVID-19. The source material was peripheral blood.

The CDR3 DNA is TGTGCCATCAGTGAGTCCGGGACGGCGGGGGGCTACACCTTC. Its translation: CAISESGTAGGYTF. This sequence joins TRBV10-3 and TRBJ1-2; maybe TRBD1 (5 bases). The length of the CDR3 is 14 residues. Germline CDR1 is ENHRY and CDR2 is SYGVKD. V shed 0 bases and J shed 8 bases, with 13 bases lying between them.